This is a list of T cell receptor beta chains from one sample in a study of blood T cell repertoires in COVID-19. The assay was immunoSEQ multiplex PCR, and TCRdb's table has in-frame clones only and misses some. Among approximately 170,000 clones, 80% to 90% were seen once, and the ten largest hold approximately 2.6%. Specimen: peripheral blood. The receptor set was obtained from a woman older than 75 with COVID-19, enrolled during active disease. Each CDR3 is given with its conserved first and last residue. The order of the fields is J gene, V gene, clone size, D gene, CDR3 DNA, CDR3 protein. The D gene is left open where the match is weak. The size entry is marked missing in some rows and otherwise reads once, few, many or a size class.

>TRBJ1-1|TRBV10-3|NA|NA
TGTGCCATCAGCCTCGGACTTGGTGGTGAAGCTTTCTTT
CAISLGLGGEAFF
>TRBJ1-3|TRBV6-5|few|NA
TGTGCCAGCAGTACAGGGAAGGCTGGAAACACCATATATTTT
CASSTGKAGNTIYF
>TRBJ1-2|TRBV18|NA|NA
TGTGCCAGCTCACTTTCTCCCAGCTATGGCTACACCTTC
CASSLSPSYGYTF
>TRBJ1-1|TRBV13|NA|NA
TGTGCCAGCAGCTTGCGGGGTAGGAACACTGAAGCTTTCTTT
CASSLRGRNTEAFF
>TRBJ2-7|TRBV21-1|NA|NA
TGTGCCAGCAGCCCCGGGACAAAGCTTTACGAGCAGTACTTC
CASSPGTKLYEQYF
>TRBJ2-5|TRBV4-2|NA|TRBD2
TGTGTCAGCAGCCATCTAGCGGAGACCCAAGAGACCCAGTACTTC
CVSSHLAETQETQYF
>TRBJ1-1|TRBV12-3/TRBV12-4|NA|NA
TGTGCCAGCAGTTTACAGGGGAACACTGAAGCTTTCTTT
CASSLQGNTEAFF
>TRBJ1-2|TRBV6-5|NA|NA
TGTGCCAGCAGTTACAACAGTCAGTATGGCTACACCTTC
CASSYNSQYGYTF
>TRBJ1-6|TRBV30|NA|TRBD1
TGTGCCTGGAGTGTAGACAGGGGAGGCAATTCACCCCTCCACTTT
CAWSVDRGGNSPLHF
>TRBJ1-2|TRBV7-2|NA|NA
TGTGCCAGCAGCTTAGACACAGCCTACTATGGCTACACCTTC
CASSLDTAYYGYTF
>TRBJ1-2|TRBV5-1|NA|NA
TGCGCCAGCAGCTTCGTCATGGGAGGGGATGATGGCTACACCTTC
CASSFVMGGDDGYTF
>TRBJ2-3|TRBV30|NA|TRBD2
TGTGCCTGGACTAGCGGGAACACAGATACGCAGTATTTT
CAWTSGNTDTQYF
>TRBJ1-2|TRBV7-2|NA|NA
TGTGCCAGCAGCTTAGTCCTCAACGCGGCCTACACCTTC
CASSLVLNAAYTF
>TRBJ2-2|TRBV24-1|NA|NA
TGTGCCACCAGTGATTTAGGCCAGGCTACCCGCCCCGGGGAGCTGTTTTTT
CATSDLGQATRPGELFF
>TRBJ1-2|TRBV28|NA|NA
TGTGCCAGCAGTTGGTCGGGGGGCTACACCTTC
CASSWSGGYTF
>TRBJ2-7|TRBV7-8|NA|TRBD1
TGTGCCAGCAGCTTGACAGGGGGTTACGAGCAGTACTTC
CASSLTGGYEQYF
>TRBJ2-7|TRBV19|NA|TRBD1
TGTGCCAGTAGTAGACAGGGTTGGGAGCAGTACTTC
CASSRQGWEQYF
>TRBJ1-1|TRBV12-3/TRBV12-4|NA|NA
TGTGCCAGCAGTTTAGCTATGAACACTGAAGCTTTCTTT
CASSLAMNTEAFF
>TRBJ2-3|TRBV4-1|NA|NA
TGCGCCAGCAGCCAAGCTTCGGGGTCGGGAGATACGCAGTATTTT
CASSQASGSGDTQYF
>TRBJ2-5|TRBV29-1|NA|TRBD2
TGCAGCGTTGAAACCGCGAGCGGGAGACAAGAGACCCAGTACTTC
CSVETASGRQETQYF
>TRBJ2-3|TRBV29-1|once|NA
TGCAGCGTTGAGAACAGGGTGGCAGATACGCAGTATTTT
CSVENRVADTQYF
>TRBJ2-2|TRBV11-2|NA|NA
TGTGCCAGCAGCTTAACCAGGTTCTCCACCGGGGAGCTGTTTTTT
CASSLTRFSTGELFF
>TRBJ2-3|TRBV4-2|once|TRBD1
TGTGCCAGCAGCCAAGAGGACAGGAGAAGCACAGATACGCAGTATTTT
CASSQEDRRSTDTQYF
>TRBJ2-1|TRBV6-5|NA|NA
TGTGCCAGCAGTTACTCGGACAGCTACAATGAGCAGTTCTTC
CASSYSDSYNEQFF
>TRBJ1-1|TRBV12-3/TRBV12-4|NA|NA
TGTGCCAGCAGTTACATCAGGAACACTGAAGCTTTCTTT
CASSYIRNTEAFF
>TRBJ2-1|TRBV6-4|NA|NA
TGTGCCAGCAGTGCCCCAAGAGACAGCCGGGGGAATGAGCAGTTCTTC
CASSAPRDSRGNEQFF
>TRBJ1-2|TRBV4-2|NA|NA
TGTGCCAGCAGCCCCCTGACAGGCCAACCGTACTATGGCTACACCTTC
CASSPLTGQPYYGYTF